This T cell receptor beta chain was sequenced for a study of shared clonotypes between healthy human individuals. About the study: Each donor contributed plates that comprised three CD4 naive, three CD4 memory, two CD8 naive and one CD8 memory.

Germline V CDR1 and CDR2: SNHLY, FYNNEI. The CDR3 is 16 residues long. V gave up 4 bases and J gave up 8 bases, with 23 bases separating them. General study points: The sampled material consisted only of blood, and tissue repertoires are likely to differ. Generally, naive subsets came out with larger estimated richness than memory subsets.

Positive CCR7 selection of CD45RO-negative cells yielded the naive CD8 cells, and terminally differentiated effector memory CD45RA+ cells were excluded. There were only Caucasian adults among the donors, and all lived in Nashville, Tennessee. Sequencing was performed with immunoSEQ multiplex PCR; in TCRdb, only in-frame clones are kept and a portion is missing. The sample has about 820,000 clones, 80% to 95% seen once. This clone has only one observation. The antigen is not known. This TCR was recovered from a man aged 25-45 years in good health. The chain couples TRBV2 to TRBJ1-2; D is unclear. Specimen: naive CD8+ T cells sorted from blood. In nucleotides, the CDR3 is TGTGCCAGCAGTGTTTTACCTGATTCCTCGAGTAGGGGCTACACCTTC. It yields the protein CASSVLPDSSSRGYTF.